This paragraph covers one TCR beta chain sequence. What it binds is not known. One base away lies a much larger clone, so this may be a sequencing read error. Other DNA sequences from this sample encode an identical CDR3 as well. Profiling relied on immunoSEQ multiplex PCR, and the TCRdb table lists in-frame clones only, not all of them. The table lists tens of thousands of clones, roughly three quarters of them singletons. The data belong to a study of PD-1 blockade in mismatch repair-deficient tumors. At the level of the study: All were previously treated, progressing patients with some twelve mismatch repair-deficient cancer types. Whole-study results and caveats: Tumor-resident clones, often undetectable pretreatment in blood, expanded then contracted after pembrolizumab.

All patients were mismatch repair deficient, assessed by either PCR or immunohistochemistry. Three pembrolizumab responders had their TCRs sequenced. The clonotype originates from an adult with mismatch repair-deficient cancer. This specimen was peripheral blood, taken 4 weeks after starting pembrolizumab.

CDR3 sequence reads: CASSEGTSGSYEQYF. The DNA for the CDR3 is TGTGCCAGCAGTGAAGGGACTAGCGGCTCCTACGAGCAGTACTTC. The chain recombines TRBV6-1 with TRBJ2-7; 10 positions match TRBD2. The CDR3 loop spans 15 amino acids. Germline lookup yields CDR1 MNHNS and CDR2 SASEGT. J was trimmed by 0 bases and V by 1 base; bases with no gene match: 0.